The clone carrying this T cell receptor (beta chain) was observed at least ten times. This specimen belongs to a study of T cells in Graves' hyperthyroidism and ophthalmopathy. The TCR beta CDR3 regions underwent amplification using RNA transcripts as the source. HTBI primers were employed in a first-round RT-PCR of the TCR CDR3. Each CDR3 protein is one row after TCRdb ran MiXCR on the multiplex PCR reads. The data show under 450,000 distinct CDR3 sequences, about 18% seen once. In germline, CDR1 is MNHNS, CDR2 SASEGT. Trimming removed 7 bases from V and 1 base from J, with 13 bases in between. This CDR3 region has 14 residues.

Sequenced material: blood. The gene calls are TRBV6-1 and TRBJ1-1, with D maybe TRBD1 (6 bases). This TCR derives from a young woman with Graves' hyperthyroidism that later progressed to Graves' ophthalmopathy. The CDR3 DNA follows: TGTGCCAGCACCCTAGGGGGGACGAACACTGAAGCTTTCTTT. Translation: CASTLGGTNTEAFF.